These 25 T cell receptor beta chains share one sample of origin, sequenced in a study of response to subunit inactivated influenza vaccine. TCRdb reanalysed the RT-PCR reads using MiXCR and keeps one entry per CDR3 protein. The repertoire holds 160,000 or so distinct CDR3 sequences, with approximately 11% as singletons. The sample in question was non-naive T cells sorted from PBMCs, obtained about 40 days after vaccination. Receptors originate from a man aged 50-60 years who received an inactivated influenza vaccine.

This clonotype has at least ten counts. V and J are TRBV20-1 and TRBJ2-7; TRBD2 agrees at 12 bases. Trimming cost V 2 bases and J 1 base; bases outside gene matches: 9. This CDR3 is 17 amino acids long. Germline CDR1 is DFQATT and CDR2 is SNEGSKA (reference sequence). CDR3 in amino acids: CSARKLAGGPRSYEQYF. DNA of the CDR3: TGCAGTGCTAGAAAGCTAGCGGGAGGGCCGAGGTCCTACGAGCAGTACTTC.

This clonotype was seen more than once but under ten times. The chain uses TRBV2 and TRBJ1-6; D is possibly TRBD1 (6 bases). The CDR3 is 15 amino acids. Germline V lookup: CDR1 SNHLY, CDR2 FYNNEI. V was trimmed by 8 bases and J by 7 bases, leaving 18 bases between them. In nucleotides, the CDR3 is TGTGCCAGCTTCCAGGGGAATCTCGCAAATTCACCCCTCCACTTT. It yields the protein CASFQGNLANSPLHF.

This clonotype was seen only a few times. The chain recombines TRBV21-1 with TRBJ2-7. TRBV21-1 is shown as a pseudogene. The CDR3 totals 12 residues. Written as DNA, the CDR3 is TGTGCCAGCAGCAAAGTAGGGAACGAGCAGTACTTC. Amino acid sequence: CASSKVGNEQYF.

The chain joins TRBV4-3 to TRBJ2-1; 7 bases line up with TRBD2. V lost 6 bases, J lost 0 bases, and 5 bases stayed unmatched. Germline CDR1 LGHNA, CDR2 YSLEER. The CDR3 totals 15 residues. The CDR3 reads CASSRDYRSYNEQFF. The CDR3 nucleotides read TGCGCCAGCAGTCGGGACTACCGCTCCTACAATGAGCAGTTCTTC.

In this sample, this clonotype turned up a few times. The J gene is TRBJ2-3, the V gene TRBV6-1; TRBD2 matches 10 bases. This CDR3 region has 15 residues. Germline V gene lookup returns CDR1 MNHNS and CDR2 SASEGT. The V gene end was trimmed by 7 bases and the J gene end by 5 bases; junction bases not matched to a gene: 9. CDR3 loop: CASTRTSGSRDTQYF. CDR3 DNA: TGTGCCAGCACCCGGACTAGCGGCTCTCGAGATACGCAGTATTTT.

This chain uses TRBV20-1 with TRBJ1-6; D gene unclear. V dropped 0 bases and J dropped 4 bases, with 7 bases sitting between them. The germline gives CDR1 DFQATT, CDR2 SNEGSKA (reference sequence). The CDR3 totals 14 residues. The CDR3 protein is CSARESLYNSPLHF. The CDR3 DNA reads TGCAGTGCTAGAGAGTCCTTGTATAATTCACCCCTCCACTTT.

This chain connects TRBV4-1 to TRBJ2-5; unclear D gene. Germline values: CDR1 MGHRA, CDR2 YSYEKL. The CDR3 has 17 residues. The V and J ends lost 2 bases and 1 base respectively, with 17 bases between them. CDR3 in amino acids: CASSQRVGWTPQETQYF. The CDR3 DNA is TGCGCCAGCAGCCAACGTGTCGGATGGACGCCCCAAGAGACCCAGTACTTC.

This chain connects TRBV27 to TRBJ1-3, with TRBD1 as a possible D gene (6 bases). The CDR3 spans 14 residues. CDR1 and CDR2 (germline): MNHEY, SMNVEV (reference sequence). With 2 bases removed from V and 2 bases from J, the gap between germline ends came to 7 bases. The CDR3 spells CASSLRGAGNTIYF. The CDR3 nucleotides read TGTGCCAGCAGTTTAAGGGGGGCTGGAAACACCATATATTTT.

This clonotype came up many times. The V and J genes are TRBV5-1 and TRBJ2-2, with TRBD2 as a possible D gene (5 bases). The CDR3 runs to 15 residues. In germline, CDR1 is SGHRS, CDR2 YFSETQ. The V end was cut by 6 bases, the J end by 1 base, with 13 bases between. The CDR3 protein is CASTRGQMNTGELFF. The CDR3, as DNA: TGCGCCAGCACCCGGGGTCAGATGAACACCGGGGAGCTGTTTTTT.

This clonotype has more than one count but fewer than ten. This chain links TRBV7-2 with TRBJ1-5; unclear D gene. CDR3 length: 14 residues. V was shortened by 5 bases and J by 3 bases, with 11 bases between the two germline ends. CDR1 and CDR2 from the germline V gene are SGHTA and FQGNSA. The CDR3, as DNA: TGTGCCAGCAGCACGAGGGCGAACAATCAGCCCCAGCATTTT. Protein sequence: CASSTRANNQPQHF.

This clonotype was seen at least ten times. The V gene is TRBV12-3 or TRBV12-4, the J gene TRBJ1-6; 7 bases agree with TRBD1. The CDR3 runs to 15 residues. Trimming cost V 6 bases and J 5 bases; bases outside gene matches: 7. CDR3 sequence: CASRPQGTNNSPLHF. CDR3 sequence (DNA): TGTGCCAGCAGGCCACAGGGGACTAATAATTCACCCCTCCACTTT.

The CDR3 coding sequence is TGTGCCAGCAGTTACTCTCTACAGGGGGAGACTGAGACAGATACGCAGTATTTT. As protein: CASSYSLQGETETDTQYF. The rearrangement links TRBV6-5 to TRBJ2-3; 8 bases agree with TRBD1. The length of the CDR3 is 18 residues. The V gene end was trimmed by 0 bases and the J gene end by 3 bases; junction bases not matched to a gene: 11. CDR1 and CDR2 (germline): MNHEY, SVGAGI.

This clonotype came up many times. The rearrangement uses TRBV5-5 and TRBJ2-7; 10 positions match TRBD1. In germline, CDR1 is SGHKS, CDR2 YYEKEE (reference sequence). The CDR3 length is 15 residues. V gave up 5 bases and J gave up 6 bases; unmatched junction bases: 11. The CDR3 nucleotides are TGTGCCAGCAGTTCCACGGGACAGGGGCTCGGCGAGCAGTACTTC. Its protein is CASSSTGQGLGEQYF.

This chain links TRBV7-6 with TRBJ1-1, with 7 bases matching TRBD1. Germline V lookup: CDR1 SGHVS, CDR2 FNYEAQ. The V and J ends lost 3 bases and 6 bases, in that order; junction bases with no gene match: 10. The CDR3 has 15 amino acids. CDR3 in amino acids: CASSLDGTDRSEAFF. The CDR3 DNA follows: TGTGCCAGCAGCTTGGACGGGACAGATCGGTCTGAAGCTTTCTTT.

This sequence joins TRBV10-3 and TRBJ2-2, with a weak D call TRBD1 (7 bases). Germline V gene lookup returns CDR1 ENHRY and CDR2 SYGVKD. V lost 10 bases and J 4 bases, leaving 19 bases between the germline ends. The CDR3 is 15 amino acids. Here the CDR3 reads CATGAGQGGTGELFF. CDR3 sequence (DNA): TGTGCCACCGGCGCGGGGCAGGGGGGCACCGGGGAGCTGTTTTTT.

This chain connects TRBV6-2 or TRBV6-3 to TRBJ1-1, with D maybe TRBD1 (5 bases). The CDR3 has 11 amino acids. Per germline, CDR1 MNHEY and CDR2 SVGEGT. Trimming shortened V by 10 bases and J by 6 bases, and 12 bases separated the two germline ends. The CDR3 reads CATRVSSEAFF. The DNA of the CDR3 is TGTGCCACCAGGGTTAGTTCTGAAGCTTTCTTT.

The CDR3 region is CASSFTSGSTDTQYF. The CDR3 DNA follows: TGTGCCAGCAGCTTTACTAGCGGGAGTACAGATACGCAGTATTTT. The chain combines TRBV7-2 with TRBJ2-3; 11 nucleotides align to TRBD2. The CDR3 has 15 residues. The germline CDR1 and CDR2 sequences are SGHTA and FQGNSA. V was clipped by 3 bases and J by 3 bases; unmatched bases: 2. The variable domain in full, completed from reference TRBV7-2 and TRBJ2-3, reads GAGVSQSPSNKVTEKGKDVELRCDPISGHTALYWYRQSLGQGLEFLIYFQGNSAPDKSGLPSDRFSAERTGGSVSTLTIQRTQQEDSAVYLCASSFTSGSTDTQYFGPGTRLTVL.

V gene TRBV5-1 combines with J gene TRBJ2-7, with TRBD2 matching over 8 bases. The CDR3 sequence is 21 residues long. Germline lookup yields CDR1 SGHRS and CDR2 YFSETQ. V was pared by 3 bases and J by 4 bases, with 27 bases of the junction left unmatched. CDR3 in DNA: TGCGCCAGCAGCTCCCTTAACAGACCGGGACCGCGGGGGGTAAGAAGGTACGAGCAGTACTTC. This encodes CASSSLNRPGPRGVRRYEQYF. The whole variable domain, remainder taken from reference TRBV5-1 and TRBJ2-7, is KAGVTQTPRYLIKTRGQQVTLSCSPISGHRSVSWYQQTPGQGLQFLFEYFSETQRNKGNFPGRFSGRQFSNSRSEMNVSTLELGDSALYLCASSSLNRPGPRGVRRYEQYFGPGTRLTVT.

This clonotype showed up just a few times. The chain combines TRBV6-2 or TRBV6-3 with TRBJ1-1; D might be TRBD1 (5 bases). The CDR3 extends over 12 amino acids. Germline lookup yields CDR1 MNHEY and CDR2 SVGEGT. V gave up 4 bases and J gave up 5 bases, with 8 bases separating them. The CDR3 loop reads CASSLGRTEAFF. DNA for the CDR3: TGTGCCAGCAGTTTGGGGCGTACTGAAGCTTTCTTT.

This clonotype was observed many times. This chain joins TRBV3-1 and TRBJ1-2, with D possibly matching TRBD1 (6 bases). Germline V gene data show CDR1 as LGHDT and CDR2 as YNNKEL (reference sequence). The length of the CDR3 is 16 residues. Trimming left V 2 bases short and J 4 bases short, with 17 bases between. CDR3 coding DNA: TGTGCCAGCAGCCAACGTTGGGGGGGGCCGGGCTATGGCTACACCTTC. Translating it yields CASSQRWGGPGYGYTF.

This clonotype came up a few times. This chain uses TRBV14 with TRBJ2-5; weak D call: TRBD2 (6 bases). Looked up from germline, CDR1 is SGHDN and CDR2 is FVKESK. V was cut by 1 base and J by 1 base, with 19 bases left in between. This CDR3 has 18 residues. CDR3 loop: CASSQGYYAGGIQETQYF. CDR3 bases: TGTGCCAGCAGCCAAGGGTATTATGCTGGGGGGATCCAAGAGACCCAGTACTTC.

This clonotype was detected ten times or more. The chain uses TRBV12-3 or TRBV12-4 and TRBJ2-5; TRBD1 or TRBD2 may be the D gene (6 bases each). The CDR3 sequence is 16 residues long. Trimming cost V 6 bases and J 6 bases, with 23 bases left between them. The CDR3 DNA follows: TGTGCCAGCAGCTATCTCGGGGGCACTTTCGAACAGACCCAGTACTTC. Translation gives CASSYLGGTFEQTQYF.

This chain uses TRBV6-2 or TRBV6-3 with TRBJ2-2, with D hard to call. Per germline, CDR1 MNHEY and CDR2 SVGEGT. The CDR3 totals 14 residues. The V end was cut by 7 bases, the J end by 6 bases, with 15 bases between. CDR3 residues: CASNRFVGAGELFF. CDR3 nucleotides: TGTGCCAGCAACCGTTTCGTCGGCGCCGGGGAGCTGTTTTTT.

The rearrangement joins TRBV7-2 to TRBJ2-2; D might be TRBD1 (6 bases). The CDR3 is made up of 15 amino acids. The ends were cut back, 6 bases at V and 0 bases at J, with 11 bases in the middle. Germline V gene lookup returns CDR1 SGHTA and CDR2 FQGNSA. The CDR3 DNA sequence: TGTGCCAGCAGGCCCGGGACATCGAACACCGGGGAGCTGTTTTTT. It encodes CASRPGTSNTGELFF. The whole variable domain, remainder taken from reference TRBV7-2 and TRBJ2-2, is GAGVSQSPSNKVTEKGKDVELRCDPISGHTALYWYRQSLGQGLEFLIYFQGNSAPDKSGLPSDRFSAERTGGSVSTLTIQRTQQEDSAVYLCASRPGTSNTGELFFGEGSRLTVL.

This clonotype turned up a few times. CDR3 in amino acids: CASSQDRMGYTF. Here the CDR3 DNA reads TGTGCCAGCAGCCAAGACCGAATGGGCTACACCTTC. The rearrangement links TRBV14 to TRBJ1-2; D is unresolved. This CDR3 has 12 amino acids. V lost 0 bases to trimming and J lost 8 bases, with 7 bases between them. Germline V gene data show CDR1 as SGHDN and CDR2 as FVKESK.